This entry lists 4 T cell receptor beta chains sequenced from one sample in a study of beta chain features in type 1 diabetes. Study results and caveats: Moderate yet significant TCRB CDR3 shortening was seen in Type 1 diabetes patients in all four CD4+ subsets.

Isolated RNA was reverse transcribed in full, so expressed TCRB transcripts were sequenced. Measured with immunoSEQ multiplex PCR; TCRdb has only the in-frame clones, and not every one. The sample consists of over 650,000 clones, more than 13% of them appearing once. These receptors' targets are unknown. The sequenced sample was naive CD4+ T cells from blood. The receptors stem from a man aged 18 to 35 with type 1 diabetes.

This clone was counted only a few times. The chain recombines TRBV28 with TRBJ1-2; 8 bases match TRBD1. V trimming: 8 bases; J trimming: 5 bases; junction bases outside the gene matches: 10. This CDR3 is built from 14 residues. Per the germline V gene, CDR1 is MDHEN and CDR2 is SYDVKM. The CDR3 DNA follows: TGTGCCAGCGGATCAGGGGGCCCACCTTATGGCTACACCTTC. It is translated as CASGSGGPPYGYTF.

The V and J genes are TRBV18 and TRBJ1-5; TRBD1 might be the D (5 bases). The V gene lost 4 bases and the J gene lost 5 bases, with 15 bases spanning the gap. The CDR3 sequence is 15 residues long. The germline V gene has CDR1 KGHSH and CDR2 LQKENI. CDR3 sequence: CASSRMTGGDQPQHF. The CDR3 DNA reads TGTGCCAGCTCACGGATGACGGGGGGAGATCAGCCCCAGCATTTT.

V and J are TRBV5-1 and TRBJ2-3, with TRBD2 matching 10 bases. The CDR3 is 14 amino acids. CDR1 and CDR2 from the germline V gene are SGHRS and YFSETQ. The junction had 4 bases not matched to a gene; V was cut back by 3 bases and J by 6 bases. CDR3 loop: CASSSGLAADTQYF. Here the CDR3 DNA reads TGCGCCAGCAGCTCCGGACTAGCGGCGGATACGCAGTATTTT.

The chain couples TRBV6-5 to TRBJ1-3, with 8 bases identical to TRBD1. J gave up 8 bases and V 7 bases, and 7 bases lay outside the gene matches. The germline V gene has CDR1 MNHEY and CDR2 SVGAGI. CDR3 length: 13 residues. This CDR3 is CASIGQGSDTIYF. The CDR3 coding sequence is TGTGCCAGCATCGGACAGGGTTCAGACACCATATATTTT.